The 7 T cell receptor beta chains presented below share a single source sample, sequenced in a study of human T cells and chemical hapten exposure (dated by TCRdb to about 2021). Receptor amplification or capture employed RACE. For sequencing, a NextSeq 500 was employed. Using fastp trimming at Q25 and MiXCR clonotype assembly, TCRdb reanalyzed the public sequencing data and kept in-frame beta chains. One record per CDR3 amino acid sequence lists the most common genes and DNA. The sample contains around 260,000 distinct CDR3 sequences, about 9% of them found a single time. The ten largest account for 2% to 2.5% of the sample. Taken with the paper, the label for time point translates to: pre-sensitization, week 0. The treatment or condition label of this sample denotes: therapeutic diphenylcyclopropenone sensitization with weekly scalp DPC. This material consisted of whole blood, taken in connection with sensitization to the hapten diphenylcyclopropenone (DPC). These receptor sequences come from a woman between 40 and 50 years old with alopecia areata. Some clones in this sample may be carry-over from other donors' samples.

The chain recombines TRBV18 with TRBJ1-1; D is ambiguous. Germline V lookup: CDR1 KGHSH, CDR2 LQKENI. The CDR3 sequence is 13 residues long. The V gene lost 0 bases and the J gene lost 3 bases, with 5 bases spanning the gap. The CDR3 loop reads CASSPPGHTEAFF. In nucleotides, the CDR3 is TGTGCCAGCTCACCACCCGGGCACACTGAAGCTTTCTTT. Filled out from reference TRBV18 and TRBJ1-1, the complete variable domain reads NAGVMQNPRHLVRRRGQEARLRCSPMKGHSHVYWYRQLPEEGLKFMVYLQKENIIDESGMPKERFSAEFPKEGPSILRIQQVVRGDSAAYFCASSPPGHTEAFFGQGTRLTVV.

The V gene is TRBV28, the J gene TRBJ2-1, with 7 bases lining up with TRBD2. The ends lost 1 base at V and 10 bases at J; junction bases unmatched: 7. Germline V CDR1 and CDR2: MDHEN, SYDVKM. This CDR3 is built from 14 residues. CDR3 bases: TGTGCCAGCAGTTTATCTAGCGGATCAATGGAGCAGTTCTTC. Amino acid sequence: CASSLSSGSMEQFF. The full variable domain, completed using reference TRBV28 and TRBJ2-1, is DVKVTQSSRYLVKRTGEKVFLECVQDMDHENMFWYRQDPGLGLRLIYFSYDVKMKEKGDIPEGYSVSREKKERFSLILESASTNQTSMYLCASSLSSGSMEQFFGPGTRLTVL.

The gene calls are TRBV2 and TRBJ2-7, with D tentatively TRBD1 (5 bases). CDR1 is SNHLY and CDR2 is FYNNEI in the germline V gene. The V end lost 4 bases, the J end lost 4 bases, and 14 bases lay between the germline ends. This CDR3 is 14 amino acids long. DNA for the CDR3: TGTGCCAGCAGTGGGATGAGACAGAGATACGAGCAGTACTTC. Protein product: CASSGMRQRYEQYF.

In DNA, the CDR3 is TGTGCCAGCACTGGGACAGGGGTTAATTCACCCCTCCACTTT. Its translation is CASTGTGVNSPLHF. J is TRBJ1-6 and V is TRBV3-1; 10 bases fit TRBD1. The CDR3 totals 14 residues. Germline CDR1 is LGHDT and CDR2 is YNNKEL (reference sequence). The V segment lost 7 bases and the J segment 6 bases; nucleotides outside the gene matches: 3.

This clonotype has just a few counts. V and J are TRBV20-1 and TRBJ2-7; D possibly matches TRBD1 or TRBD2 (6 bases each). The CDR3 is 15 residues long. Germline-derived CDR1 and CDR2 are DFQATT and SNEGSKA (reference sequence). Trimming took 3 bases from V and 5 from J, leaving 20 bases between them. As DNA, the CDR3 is TGCAGTGCTAGGGATGCAGGGCGCGGGACACACGAGCAGTACTTC. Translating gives CSARDAGRGTHEQYF.

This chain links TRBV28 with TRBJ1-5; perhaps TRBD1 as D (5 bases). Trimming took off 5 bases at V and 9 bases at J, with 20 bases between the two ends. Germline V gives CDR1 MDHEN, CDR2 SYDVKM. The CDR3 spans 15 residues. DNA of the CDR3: TGTGCCAGCAGTCCCCAGGGCGGGGGTCCATGGCCCCAGCATTTT. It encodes CASSPQGGGPWPQHF.

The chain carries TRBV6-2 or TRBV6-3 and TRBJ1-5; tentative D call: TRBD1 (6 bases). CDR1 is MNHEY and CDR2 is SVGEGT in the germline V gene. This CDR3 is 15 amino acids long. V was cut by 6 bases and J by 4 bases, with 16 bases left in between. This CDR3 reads CASSPRGQGNQPQHF. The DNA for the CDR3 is TGTGCCAGCAGCCCCCGGGGGCAAGGGAATCAGCCCCAGCATTTT.